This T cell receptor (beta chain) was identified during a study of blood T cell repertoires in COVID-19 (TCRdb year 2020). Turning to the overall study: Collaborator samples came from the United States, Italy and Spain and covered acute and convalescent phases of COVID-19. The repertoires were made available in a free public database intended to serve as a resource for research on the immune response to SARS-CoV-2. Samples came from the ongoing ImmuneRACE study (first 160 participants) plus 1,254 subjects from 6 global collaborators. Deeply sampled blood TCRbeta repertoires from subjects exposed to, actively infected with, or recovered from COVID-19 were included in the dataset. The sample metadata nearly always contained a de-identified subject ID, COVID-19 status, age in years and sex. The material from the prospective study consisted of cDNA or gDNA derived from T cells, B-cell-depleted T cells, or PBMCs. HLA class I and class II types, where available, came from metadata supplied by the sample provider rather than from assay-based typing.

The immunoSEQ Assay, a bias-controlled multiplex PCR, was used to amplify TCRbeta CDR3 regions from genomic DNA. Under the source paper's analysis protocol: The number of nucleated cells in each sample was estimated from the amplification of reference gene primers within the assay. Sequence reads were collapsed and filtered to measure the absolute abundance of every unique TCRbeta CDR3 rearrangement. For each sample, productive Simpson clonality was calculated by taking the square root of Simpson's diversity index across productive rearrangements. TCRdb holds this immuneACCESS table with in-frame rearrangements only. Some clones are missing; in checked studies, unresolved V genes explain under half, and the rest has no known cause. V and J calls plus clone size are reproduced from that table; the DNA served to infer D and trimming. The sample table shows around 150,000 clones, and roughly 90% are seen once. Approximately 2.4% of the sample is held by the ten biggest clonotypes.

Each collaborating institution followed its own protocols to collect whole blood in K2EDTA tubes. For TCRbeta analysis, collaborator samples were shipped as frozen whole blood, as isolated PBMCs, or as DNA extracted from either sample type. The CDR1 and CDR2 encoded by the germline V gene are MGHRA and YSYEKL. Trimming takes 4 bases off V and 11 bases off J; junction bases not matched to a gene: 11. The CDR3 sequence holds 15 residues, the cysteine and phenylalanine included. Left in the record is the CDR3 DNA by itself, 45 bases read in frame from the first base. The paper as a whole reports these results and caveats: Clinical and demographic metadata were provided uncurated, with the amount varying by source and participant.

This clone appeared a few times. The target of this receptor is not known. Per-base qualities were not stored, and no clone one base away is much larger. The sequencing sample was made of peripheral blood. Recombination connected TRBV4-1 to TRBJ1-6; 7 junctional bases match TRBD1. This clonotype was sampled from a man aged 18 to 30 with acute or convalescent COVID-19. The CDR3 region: CASSRPGGTDPPLHF. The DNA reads TGCGCCAGCAGCCGACCAGGTGGGACAGATCCACCCCTCCACTTT.